The 24 T cell receptor beta chains below all came from one sample that was sequenced in a study of control samples from healthy donors and cancer patients. Libraries were prepared by immunoSEQ multiplex PCR; TCRdb keeps only in-frame clonotypes and omits some of them. The sample contains about 77,000 clones, almost 95% of which appear only once. The source material was blood. The receptors derive from a woman aged 60-75 years in good health.

This rearrangement joins TRBV19 to TRBJ1-1, with D possibly TRBD1 on 5 matching bases. Germline assignment: CDR1 LNHDA and CDR2 SQIVND (reference sequence). This CDR3 contains 16 residues. Trimming removed 8 bases at V and 7 bases at J, with 26 bases between. CDR3 sequence: CASLRGLDLGRGEAFF. CDR3 coding DNA: TGTGCCAGTCTACGGGGACTTGACCTAGGGAGAGGTGAAGCTTTCTTT.

This clone was found once. The chain carries TRBV5-1 and TRBJ1-6; D perhaps matches TRBD1 (5 bases). The CDR3 consists of 14 residues. Germline V gives CDR1 SGHRS, CDR2 YFSETQ. Trimming cost V 0 bases and J 12 bases, with 13 bases left between them. The CDR3 DNA reads TGCGCCAGCAGCTTGGTCTCGCCGAGGGGACCCCTCCACTTT. This codes for CASSLVSPRGPLHF.

The chain carries TRBV4-1 and TRBJ2-1; D is unresolved. CDR1 is MGHRA and CDR2 is YSYEKL in the germline V gene. Trimming stripped 1 base from V and 9 bases from J, with 7 bases between. The length of the CDR3 is 12 residues. Here the CDR3 reads CASSQVSVEQFF. Here the CDR3 DNA reads TGCGCCAGCAGCCAAGTTTCCGTTGAGCAGTTCTTC.

V usage is TRBV20-1 and J usage is TRBJ2-2; D unresolved. Germline V gene sequence: CDR1 DFQATT, CDR2 SNEGSKA (reference sequence). The CDR3 is 11 amino acids. The V and J ends lost 8 bases and 6 bases respectively, with 10 bases between them. Here the CDR3 DNA reads TGCAGTTCCAAGACCTCCGGGGAGCTGTTTTTT. Translating gives CSSKTSGELFF.

The chain employs TRBV28 and TRBJ1-1, with 10 nucleotides matching TRBD1. V lost 5 bases and J lost 1; bases outside the gene matches: 10. CDR1 is MDHEN, CDR2 SYDVKM, per germline. This CDR3 region has 17 residues. Here the CDR3 DNA reads TGTGCCAGCAGTAGCCCGGGACAGGGGACGGGGAACACTGAAGCTTTCTTT. This encodes CASSSPGQGTGNTEAFF.

The CDR3 loop is CASSRQGSDGYTF. In nucleotides, the CDR3 is TGCGCCAGCAGTCGACAGGGAAGTGACGGCTACACCTTC. The chain carries TRBV10-1 and TRBJ1-2, with 7 bases lining up with TRBD1. The CDR3 is made up of 13 amino acids. The ends lost 5 bases at V and 8 bases at J; junction bases unmatched: 8. The germline V gene encodes CDR1 WNHNN and CDR2 SYGVQD (reference sequence).

This clone was recorded once. Additional DNA sequences in this sample encode the identical CDR3. The chain links TRBV28 to TRBJ2-4, with D possibly TRBD1 on 7 matching bases. V lost 1 base to trimming and J lost 7 bases, with 14 bases between them. This CDR3 has 15 amino acids. CDR1 and CDR2 from the germline V gene are MDHEN and SYDVKM. The CDR3 protein is CASSLFDRDSNIQYF. The CDR3 DNA reads TGTGCCAGCAGTTTATTTGACAGGGACTCTAACATTCAGTACTTC.

The rearrangement joins TRBV7-2 to TRBJ2-5, with D unresolved. V lost 1 base, J lost 0 bases, and 3 bases lay in between. Germline V gene lookup returns CDR1 SGHTA and CDR2 FQGNSA. CDR3 length: 13 amino acids. The CDR3 protein is CASSLVDQETQYF. The CDR3 DNA follows: TGTGCCAGCAGCTTAGTTGACCAAGAGACCCAGTACTTC. The variable domain in full, completed from reference TRBV7-2 and TRBJ2-5, reads GAGVSQSPSNKVTEKGKDVELRCDPISGHTALYWYRQSLGQGLEFLIYFQGNSAPDKSGLPSDRFSAERTGGSVSTLTIQRTQQEDSAVYLCASSLVDQETQYFGPGTRLLVL.

The chain has TRBV5-1 and TRBJ2-1, with 8 positions matching TRBD1. The junction had 10 bases not matched to a gene; V was cut back by 7 bases and J by 7 bases. Per germline, CDR1 SGHRS and CDR2 YFSETQ. The CDR3 has 14 amino acids. The CDR3 sequence is CASAGQGAGNEQFF. CDR3 nucleotides: TGCGCCAGCGCAGGCCAGGGGGCAGGTAATGAGCAGTTCTTC.

The CDR3 sequence is CASSTSSGRVEQFF. The DNA of the CDR3 is TGTGCCAGCAGCACCTCTAGCGGGAGGGTTGAGCAGTTCTTC. The chain couples TRBV7-2 to TRBJ2-1; TRBD2 agrees at 12 bases. Germline V gene data show CDR1 as SGHTA and CDR2 as FQGNSA. The V segment lost 5 bases and the J segment 9 bases; nucleotides outside the gene matches: 5. This CDR3 region has 14 residues.

The genes are TRBV2 and TRBJ1-5; D is possibly TRBD1 (5 bases). In germline, CDR1 is SNHLY, CDR2 FYNNEI. Deletions cut 9 bases from V and 2 bases from J, with 14 bases between. The CDR3 contains 14 residues. DNA of the CDR3: TGTGCCAGTTCCAGGGCTTCGGGCAATCAGCCCCAGCATTTT. Its translation is CASSRASGNQPQHF.

The chain has TRBV7-2 and TRBJ1-2; D call uncertain. Trimming removed 1 base from V and 4 bases from J, with 7 bases in between. The CDR3 length is 13 residues. CDR1 SGHTA and CDR2 FQGNSA come from the germline V gene. The CDR3 protein is CASSLGVLYGYTF. The CDR3 bases are TGTGCCAGCAGCTTAGGGGTCCTCTATGGCTACACCTTC.

J is TRBJ2-3 and V is TRBV6-6; maybe TRBD2 (6 bases). CDR3 length: 16 residues. The germline V gene encodes CDR1 MNHNY and CDR2 SVGAGI (reference sequence). Trimming removed 5 bases at V and 2 bases at J, with 17 bases between. The DNA of the CDR3 is TGTGCCAGCAGTCCGACTAGACCCCTCGACACAGATACGCAGTATTTT. Translating gives CASSPTRPLDTDTQYF.

The rearrangement uses TRBV3-1 (or the pseudogene TRBV3-2) and TRBJ2-5, with D perhaps TRBD1 (6 bases). The V gene lost 0 bases and the J gene lost 3 bases, with 11 bases spanning the gap. The germline V gene encodes CDR1 LGHDT and CDR2 YNNKEL (reference sequence). CDR3 size: 15 residues. The CDR3 is CASSQDRTAKETQYF. The DNA of the CDR3 is TGTGCCAGCAGCCAAGATCGGACAGCAAAAGAGACCCAGTACTTC.

The gene calls are TRBV28 and TRBJ2-6; D call uncertain. The germline CDR1 and CDR2 sequences are MDHEN and SYDVKM. V was shortened by 4 bases and J by 1 base, with 8 bases between the two germline ends. The CDR3 spans 15 residues. The CDR3 loop is CASSWPRSGANVLTF. The DNA of the CDR3 is TGTGCCAGCAGTTGGCCCCGATCTGGGGCCAACGTCCTGACTTTC.

The chain links TRBV5-1 to TRBJ1-1, with 8 bases matching TRBD1. V trimming: 4 bases; J trimming: 9 bases; junction bases outside the gene matches: 8. Germline V CDR1 and CDR2: SGHRS, YFSETQ. This CDR3 is 13 amino acids long. The CDR3 region has the DNA TGCGCCAGCAGCCTCCGACAGGGGAATAAAGCTTTCTTT. It codes for CASSLRQGNKAFF.

The chain joins TRBV21-1 to TRBJ2-1; the DNA was not used to check the table's D call, TRBD1. TRBV21-1 is a documented pseudogene. CDR3 length equals 16 residues. CDR3 nucleotides: TGTGCCAGCAGCAAAGGGGGGCCAGACTCCTACAATGAGCAGTTCTTC. It specifies CASSKGGPDSYNEQFF.

This clone was observed a few times. CDR3 in DNA: TGTGCCAGCAGCTTGGTGCCTAGCGTACAAGAGACCCAGTACTTC. It yields the protein CASSLVPSVQETQYF. The J gene is TRBJ2-5, the V gene TRBV5-4; D may be TRBD2 (6 bases). CDR3 length: 15 residues. V was trimmed by 0 bases and J by 2 bases, leaving 11 bases between them. Germline assignment: CDR1 SGHNT and CDR2 YYREEE (reference sequence). Drawing the rest from reference TRBV5-4 and TRBJ2-5, the complete variable domain is ETGVTQSPTHLIKTRGQQVTLRCSSQSGHNTVSWYQQALGQGPQFIFQYYREEENGRGNFPPRFSGLQFPNYSSELNVNALELDDSALYLCASSLVPSVQETQYFGPGTRLLVL.

The chain employs TRBV28 and TRBJ1-3; 9 bases match TRBD1. This CDR3 spans 18 amino acids. Trimming cost V 0 bases and J 0 bases; bases outside gene matches: 6. Germline V gene lookup returns CDR1 MDHEN and CDR2 SYDVKM. CDR3 coding DNA: TGTGCCAGCAGTTTATGGAGGGACAGGGAACGCTCTGGAAACACCATATATTTT. It is translated as CASSLWRDRERSGNTIYF.

J is TRBJ2-1 and V is TRBV2; D possibly corresponds to TRBD1 (5 bases). The germline CDR1 and CDR2 sequences are SNHLY and FYNNEI. CDR3 length: 11 residues. The V and J ends lost 6 bases and 7 bases respectively, with 7 bases between them. For the CDR3, the DNA is TGTGCCAGCAGAGGGGCGAATGAGCAGTTCTTC. This codes for CASRGANEQFF.

The chain has TRBV21-1 and TRBJ2-2; the table gives TRBD2 as D, unverified against the DNA. TRBV21-1 is given as a pseudogene. The length of the CDR3 is 18 residues. CDR3 sequence (DNA): TGTGCCAGCAGCCCCGTCTTGCTAGCGGGAGGGCACACCGGGGAGCTGTTTTTT. This sequence encodes CASSPVLLAGGHTGELFF.

This chain connects TRBV9 to TRBJ1-3; possible D gene TRBD1, 5 bases. Germline V lookup: CDR1 SGDLS, CDR2 YYNGEE. This CDR3 has 17 residues. The germline V and J ends were trimmed by 0 bases and 3 bases, with 16 bases remaining between them. The CDR3 coding sequence is TGTGCCAGCAGCGTAGGAAGCGCGGGGGTAGGTGGAAACACCATATATTTT. It yields the protein CASSVGSAGVGGNTIYF.

The gene calls are TRBV19 and TRBJ1-1; TRBD1 matches 7 bases. This CDR3 has 16 residues. The V and J ends lost 6 bases and 0 bases, in that order; junction bases with no gene match: 10. From germline, CDR1 is LNHDA and CDR2 SQIVND (reference sequence). CDR3 sequence (DNA): TGTGCCAGTAGGGCTACCGGGACAGTGTTGAACACTGAAGCTTTCTTT. This codes for CASRATGTVLNTEAFF.

This clone has a handful of counts. This rearrangement joins TRBV23-1 to TRBJ1-4; 8 bases fit TRBD1. TRBV23-1 is marked as an open reading frame, function uncertain. The CDR3 length is 16 residues. The V gene end was trimmed by 0 bases and the J gene end by 6 bases; junction bases not matched to a gene: 6. The CDR3 region is CASSQSRTGRDEKLFF. The CDR3 DNA reads as TGCGCCAGCAGTCAATCCAGGACAGGGAGGGATGAAAAACTGTTTTTT.